The 15 T cell receptor beta chains reported below all come from one sample, sequenced in a study of glioma-infiltrating T cells after dendritic cell vaccination. Time point here: after dendritic cell vaccination, including at tumor progression/relapse. Clones were read by immunoSEQ multiplex PCR, and TCRdb kept only the in-frame ones, dropping some. The sample records roughly 100,000 clones, roughly 89% being singletons. The material was blood, obtained after dendritic cell vaccination. All receptors derive from a human donor with glioblastoma.

This clone was seen once. Relative to the germline gene, one junction end is altered; a read error may explain this. The J gene is TRBJ2-5, the V gene TRBV7-7; tentatively, D is TRBD1 (6 bases). CDR1 and CDR2 from the germline V gene are SSHAT and FNYEAQ (reference sequence). The CDR3 runs to 13 residues. CDR3 coding DNA: TGTGCTAGCAGCTTGGGGGCTGTAGAGACCCAGTACTTC. As protein: CASSLGAVETQYF.

The chain carries TRBV2 and TRBJ1-3; D is uncertain. The CDR3 has 17 residues. Germline assignment: CDR1 SNHLY and CDR2 FYNNEI. Trimming removed 3 bases at V and 1 base at J, with 16 bases between. The chain's CDR3 is CASSEGRILLSGNTIYF. As DNA, the CDR3 is TGTGCCAGCAGTGAGGGCCGCATCCTACTGTCTGGAAACACCATATATTTT.

The chain couples TRBV10-3 to TRBJ1-5; 8 bases map to TRBD1. The CDR3 has 13 residues. In germline, CDR1 is ENHRY, CDR2 SYGVKD. J gave up 4 bases and V 10 bases, and 6 bases lay outside the gene matches. CDR3 residues: CATDRGNNQPQHF. CDR3 sequence (DNA): TGTGCCACCGACAGGGGCAATAATCAGCCCCAGCATTTT.

This clone was recorded once. The chain combines TRBV27 with TRBJ2-5; 9 bases are a match to TRBD2. Germline CDR1 is MNHEY and CDR2 is SMNVEV (reference sequence). V shed 2 bases, J shed 7 bases, and the junction held 8 bases outside the gene matches. The CDR3 has 15 amino acids. CDR3 nucleotide sequence: TGTGCCAGCAGTTTACGAGCGCGGGAGGGCCGGACCCAGTACTTC. Translating gives CASSLRAREGRTQYF.

In its sample, this clone was seen once. V gene TRBV20-1 combines with J gene TRBJ2-1; 7 bases map to TRBD1. V lost 4 bases and J lost 7; bases outside the gene matches: 1. The length of the CDR3 is 11 residues. Germline loops: CDR1 DFQATT, CDR2 SNEGSKA (reference sequence). Here the CDR3 DNA reads TGCAGTGCTACACAGGGGAATGAGCAGTTCTTC. The encoded protein is CSATQGNEQFF.

This chain connects TRBV7-8 to TRBJ2-7; possibly TRBD2 for D (6 bases). Germline loops: CDR1 SGHVS, CDR2 FQNEAQ. V was cut by 1 base and J by 3 bases, with 13 bases left in between. CDR3 length: 15 residues. CDR3 in amino acids: CASSLERQGGYEQYF. In nucleotides, the CDR3 is TGTGCCAGCAGCTTAGAACGCCAGGGAGGCTACGAGCAGTACTTC.

V is TRBV5-1 and J is TRBJ2-1; 10 bases align to TRBD2. The CDR3 spans 16 residues. Germline CDR1 reads SGHRS; CDR2 reads YFSETQ. The ends lost 4 bases at V and 4 bases at J; junction bases unmatched: 8. CDR3 residues: CASSPIAGGGYNEQFF. Here the CDR3 DNA reads TGCGCCAGCAGCCCGATAGCGGGAGGAGGTTACAATGAGCAGTTCTTC.

This chain joins TRBV14 and TRBJ2-7, with 10 bases identical to TRBD1. The V gene's germline CDR1 is SGHDN and CDR2 FVKESK. V lost 4 bases to trimming and J lost 1 base; unmatched junction nucleotides: 4. This CDR3 region has 15 residues. This chain's CDR3 is CASSRLGQGSYEQYF. Here the CDR3 DNA reads TGTGCCAGCAGCCGGCTGGGACAGGGGTCCTACGAGCAGTACTTC.

The CDR3 DNA follows: TGTGCCAGTAGTATAGATCGGGACAGGGGCTATTATAGCAATCAGCCCCAGCATTTT. This encodes CASSIDRDRGYYSNQPQHF. This chain connects TRBV19 to TRBJ1-5, with 10 bases aligning to TRBD1. This CDR3 region has 19 residues. The J segment lost 0 bases and the V segment lost 0 bases, leaving 8 bases of the junction unmatched. Germline CDR1 and CDR2: LNHDA and SQIVND (reference sequence). The full variable domain, completed using reference TRBV19 and TRBJ1-5, is DGGITQSPKYLFRKEGQNVTLSCEQNLNHDAMYWYRQDPGQGLRLIYYSQIVNDFQKGDIAEGYSVSREKKESFPLTVTSAQKNPTAFYLCASSIDRDRGYYSNQPQHFGDGTRLSIL.

V gene TRBV6-1 combines with J gene TRBJ1-4, with TRBD1 as a possible D gene (5 bases). The CDR3 covers 15 residues. The V end was cut by 9 bases, the J end by 4 bases, with 18 bases between. Germline V gene lookup returns CDR1 MNHNS and CDR2 SASEGT. DNA of the CDR3: TGTGCCAGTCTAGGTTCCAGGGTTGGTAATGAAAAACTGTTTTTT. Protein product: CASLGSRVGNEKLFF.

The chain uses TRBV29-1 and TRBJ2-3; 8 positions match TRBD2. The CDR3 runs to 15 residues. Germline CDR1 reads SQVTM; CDR2 reads ANQGSEA. J gave up 3 bases and V 6 bases, and 11 bases lay outside the gene matches. CDR3 DNA sequence: TGCAGCGTCAATAAAGCGGGACTAGGTACAGATACGCAGTATTTT. Encoded protein: CSVNKAGLGTDTQYF.

The rearrangement joins TRBV10-3 to TRBJ1-2; 10 bases match TRBD1. CDR1 is ENHRY and CDR2 is SYGVKD in the germline V gene. CDR3 size: 14 residues. Trimming cost V 6 bases and J 6 bases; bases outside gene matches: 7. The CDR3 DNA follows: TGTGCCATCAGAGGGGACAGGGGAAATCATGGCTACACCTTC. The encoded protein is CAIRGDRGNHGYTF.

This chain joins TRBV2 and TRBJ1-5; unclear D gene. Germline V gene lookup returns CDR1 SNHLY and CDR2 FYNNEI. V gave up 6 bases and J gave up 4 bases, with 10 bases separating them. The CDR3 has 13 residues. The CDR3 region has the DNA TGTGCCAGCAGCGAGGGCCTTAATCAGCCCCAGCATTTT. Encoded protein: CASSEGLNQPQHF.

This rearrangement joins TRBV5-8 to TRBJ1-4; D is possibly TRBD1 (6 bases). V dropped 4 bases and J dropped 1 base, with 8 bases sitting between them. CDR3 length: 14 amino acids. CDR1 and CDR2 from the germline V gene are SGHTS and YDEGEE. The CDR3 nucleotides are TGTGCCAGCAGCCAAGGGGGAACTAATGAAAAACTGTTTTTT. This codes for CASSQGGTNEKLFF.

This clone was picked up one time. V is TRBV10-3 and J is TRBJ1-2, with a possible D match to TRBD1 (5 bases). The CDR3 has 16 amino acids. CDR1 and CDR2 (germline): ENHRY, SYGVKD. V was trimmed by 0 bases and J by 2 bases, leaving 13 bases between them. The CDR3 DNA sequence: TGTGCCATCAGTGAGTCGACAGTCTCACCCAACTATGGCTACACCTTC. Amino acids: CAISESTVSPNYGYTF.